The 19 T cell receptor beta chains in this list originate from one sample, sequenced in a study of blood T cells in healthy people across ages. The use of a sample-barcoded 5' primer and a J-beta primer mix characterized a second PCR of roughly 7 to 12 cycles. TCRdb used MiXCR to reprocess the 5' RACE reads, holding one entry per CDR3 protein. The sample includes some 1.6 million distinct CDR3 sequences, around 36% of them seen just once. The sample taken for sequencing was blood. Receptors originate from a woman aged 25-40 years in good health.

The chain employs TRBV12-3 or TRBV12-4 and TRBJ1-2, with D tentatively TRBD1 (6 bases). Trimming cost V 5 bases and J 10 bases, with 14 bases left between them. The CDR3 spans 12 residues. CDR3 amino acids: CASSRQALVYTF. CDR3 coding DNA: TGTGCCAGCAGTCGACAGGCCTTGGTCTACACCTTC.

About this clonotype itself: This may arise from a read error, as a much more abundant clone is one base away. This sequence joins TRBV20-1 and TRBJ2-7, with a weak D call TRBD2 (5 bases). The DNA end is a closer match to TRBJ2-5, so the J assignment may be wrong. The CDR3 is 12 residues long. Germline assignment: CDR1 DFQATT and CDR2 SNEGSKA (reference sequence). The CDR3 spells CSTRAPGETQYF. The CDR3 bases are TGCAGTACTAGAGCACCGGGGGAGACCCAGTACTTC.

Many counts were recorded for this clonotype. Here the CDR3 DNA reads TGCAGCGTCTTACGGACAGGGAGCTCCTACGAGCAGTACTTC. This encodes CSVLRTGSSYEQYF. The genes are TRBV29-1 and TRBJ2-7; TRBD1 aligns across 8 bases. J lost 0 bases, V lost 6 bases, and 7 bases had no gene match. Germline-derived CDR1 and CDR2 are SQVTM and ANQGSEA. This CDR3 contains 14 residues.

The chain joins TRBV28 to TRBJ2-2; 8 bases are a match to TRBD1. Germline CDR1 MDHEN, CDR2 SYDVKM. The CDR3 contains 16 residues. With 4 bases clipped from V and 7 bases from J, the junction kept 11 bases outside the gene matches. The CDR3 is CASSSPGRGRGGELFF. In DNA form, the CDR3 reads TGTGCCAGCAGTTCCCCGGGCAGGGGGCGTGGCGGGGAGCTGTTTTTT.

The chain combines TRBV5-5 with TRBJ1-2; 12 bases are a match to TRBD1. The CDR3 runs 17 residues. Germline V gene sequence: CDR1 SGHKS, CDR2 YYEKEE (reference sequence). The trim removed 4 bases at V and 4 bases at J, leaving 11 bases unmatched. CDR3 nucleotide sequence: TGTGCCAGCAGCCCTAAGGGACAGGGGGCGCCCATCTATGGCTACACCTTC. This translates into CASSPKGQGAPIYGYTF. Full variable domain (remainder filled in from reference TRBV5-5 and TRBJ1-2): DAGVTQSPTHLIKTRGQQVTLRCSPISGHKSVSWYQQVLGQGPQFIFQYYEKEERGRGNFPDRFSARQFPNYSSELNVNALLLGDSALYLCASSPKGQGAPIYGYTFGSGTRLTVV.

This clonotype has just one count. The CDR3 sequence is CASSEVRGSGNTIYF. CDR3 in DNA: TGTGCCAGCAGTGAAGTAAGGGGCTCTGGAAACACCATATATTTT. V usage is TRBV2 and J usage is TRBJ1-3; D is perhaps TRBD1 (5 bases). Trimming pared 1 base from V and 0 bases from J, leaving 7 bases between. The germline V gene encodes CDR1 SNHLY and CDR2 FYNNEI. This CDR3 spans 15 amino acids.

CDR3 in amino acids: CASSSLTREMEQYF. DNA of the CDR3: TGCGCCAGCAGCTCCCTAACACGGGAAATGGAGCAGTATTTT. The rearrangement joins TRBV5-1 to TRBJ2-3; D is possibly TRBD2 (5 bases). The CDR3 has 14 amino acids. Germline loops: CDR1 SGHRS, CDR2 YFSETQ. The V gene lost 3 bases and the J gene lost 11 bases, with 19 bases spanning the gap.

In this sample, this clonotype turned up many times. This chain links TRBV6-1 with TRBJ2-4, with 10 positions matching TRBD2. This CDR3 comprises 17 residues. CDR1 and CDR2 from the germline V gene are MNHNS and SASEGT. Trimming cost V 8 bases and J 0 bases; bases outside gene matches: 10. The CDR3 sequence is CASSGWTSGPAKNIQYF. The CDR3 bases are TGTGCCAGCTCGGGGTGGACTAGCGGACCAGCCAAAAACATTCAGTACTTC.

This clonotype came up a few times. J is TRBJ2-3 and V is TRBV7-8, with D perhaps TRBD2 (6 bases). This CDR3 spans 16 amino acids. Germline V gene sequence: CDR1 SGHVS, CDR2 FQNEAQ. Trimming cost V 4 bases and J 2 bases, with 16 bases left between them. CDR3 sequence reads: CASSSHQGLPTDTQYF. CDR3 sequence (DNA): TGTGCCAGCAGCTCTCATCAGGGACTCCCCACAGATACGCAGTATTTT.

In the case of this clonotype: At one boundary the junction diverges from the germline segment, which might be a read error. The V call is TRBV12-3 or TRBV12-4, the J call TRBJ2-7, with TRBD2 identical over 10 bases. The CDR3 sequence is 15 residues long. CDR3 loop: CASRLASGSAYEQYF. DNA of the CDR3: TGTGCCAGCAGATTAGCTAGCGGGAGCGCCTACGAGCAGTACTTC.

This clonotype has a handful of counts. The chain has TRBV4-1 and TRBJ2-7; maybe TRBD2 (6 bases). CDR1 is MGHRA and CDR2 is YSYEKL in the germline V gene. Trimming stripped 1 base from V and 1 base from J, with 14 bases between. This CDR3 has 16 residues. The CDR3 coding sequence is TGCGCCAGCAGCCAAGTGTTCGGGAGTTTGTCCTACGAGCAGTACTTC. Protein: CASSQVFGSLSYEQYF.

This clonotype was recorded at least ten times. This sequence joins TRBV5-5 and TRBJ2-1; D might be TRBD1 (6 bases). The length of the CDR3 is 15 residues. Trimming removed 2 bases at V and 7 bases at J, with 16 bases between. Germline V gives CDR1 SGHKS, CDR2 YYEKEE (reference sequence). CDR3 sequence: CASSLRGTMGNEQFF. The CDR3 coding sequence is TGTGCCAGCAGCTTAAGAGGGACAATGGGGAATGAGCAGTTCTTC.

This chain joins TRBV6-5 and TRBJ1-2, with 7 positions matching TRBD1. Trimming removed 6 bases from V and 0 bases from J; junction bases left unmatched: 4. The CDR3 contains 14 residues. Germline V gene data show CDR1 as MNHEY and CDR2 as SVGAGI. As DNA, the CDR3 is TGTGCCAGCAGCCGGGACAGTGCTAACTATGGCTACACCTTC. It translates to CASSRDSANYGYTF.

The chain joins TRBV20-1 to TRBJ2-1; 7 bases are shared with TRBD2. Germline V gene lookup returns CDR1 DFQATT and CDR2 SNEGSKA (reference sequence). V dropped 1 base and J dropped 0; count of bases not matched to a gene: 3. This CDR3 region has 15 residues. The CDR3 spells CSARGLADSYNEQFF. The CDR3 coding sequence is TGCAGTGCTAGAGGTCTAGCGGACTCCTACAATGAGCAGTTCTTC.

The V call is TRBV12-3 or TRBV12-4, the J call TRBJ1-2, with D possibly being TRBD1 (6 bases). This CDR3 is 14 amino acids long. V dropped 3 bases and J dropped 6 bases, with 14 bases sitting between them. The CDR3: CASSLGDTSHGYTF. DNA for the CDR3: TGTGCCAGCAGTTTGGGGGACACGTCTCATGGCTACACCTTC.

In the case of this clonotype: This clone may be a read error of a much larger clone one base away. The chain is built from TRBV4-1 and TRBJ1-2; no definite D call. CDR3 length: 14 residues. V was pared by 0 bases and J by 3 bases, with 8 bases between. The germline V gene has CDR1 MGHRA and CDR2 YSYEKL. The CDR3 sequence: CASSQEGSDYGYTF. CDR3 sequence (DNA): TGCGCCAGCAGCCAAGAGGGGTCCGACTATGGCTACACCTTC.

On this clonotype: The junction shows a germline mismatch at one end, possibly a read error. This chain connects TRBV7-2 to TRBJ1-1; possible D gene TRBD1, 6 bases. Germline CDR1 and CDR2: SGHTA and FQGNSA. The CDR3 extends over 15 amino acids. In nucleotides, the CDR3 is TGTGCCGGCAGCTTTTTAGGGGGGATGAACACTGAAGCTTTCTTT. This encodes CAGSFLGGMNTEAFF.

This clonotype was picked up many times. The chain links TRBV7-2 to TRBJ2-4; no clear D. Germline V lookup: CDR1 SGHTA, CDR2 FQGNSA. V was clipped by 2 bases and J by 6 bases, with 8 bases between them. The CDR3 is made up of 13 amino acids. CDR3 amino acids: CASSLFGANIQYF. Written as DNA, the CDR3 is TGTGCCAGCAGCTTATTCGGAGCAAACATTCAGTACTTC.

This clonotype has ten or more counts. The V call is TRBV12-3 or TRBV12-4, the J call TRBJ2-7; a possible D gene is TRBD1 (5 bases). V was cut by 7 bases and J by 4 bases, with 11 bases left in between. The CDR3 sequence is 12 residues long. CDR3: CASTVQGYEQYF. CDR3 nucleotides: TGTGCCAGCACCGTGCAGGGTTACGAGCAGTACTTC.